This T cell receptor (beta chain) was obtained from a study of T cell responses to AZD1222 COVID-19 vaccine. Turning to this clone: No antigen is known for it.

Trimming stripped 2 bases from V and 4 bases from J, with 10 bases between. The germline CDR1 and CDR2 sequences are SGHTA and FQGNSA. This CDR3 comprises 14 residues. Method: immunoSEQ multiplex PCR; TCRdb's copy keeps in-frame clones and lacks some. The sample holds about 120,000 clones, roughly 89% seen once. General study points: A rise in Spike-specific TCR breadth and depth followed two AZD1222 doses. The sample set comprised mostly white British donors with more females, and clonal diversity was possibly underestimated. Unmutated variant regions reportedly attract nearly half of all spike-specific TCRs. Along spike, vaccine-associated CD4 TCRs were found throughout, with dominance at 160-218 and 743-854.

This chain joins TRBV7-2 and TRBJ2-3, with D unclear. The receptor's source is an adult in good health. The material was peripheral blood, obtained on day 0 of AZD1222 vaccination. The CDR3 nucleotides are TGTGCCAGCAGCTTACTGGGTGCAGCAGATACGCAGTATTTT. This sequence encodes CASSLLGAADTQYF.